Below, 11 T cell receptor beta chains from the same sample are listed, as sequenced in a study of OX40 agonist ivuxolimab in advanced cancers. The method was immunoSEQ multiplex PCR; TCRdb's version includes in-frame clones alone and lacks a portion of them. The table has 20,000 to 25,000 clones, approximately 90% seen once. Specimen: CD4+ or CD8+ T cells sorted from blood, collected in a trial of the OX40 agonist ivuxolimab. These receptors were collected from an adult with an advanced solid tumor such as melanoma, head and neck, liver or kidney cancer.

V and J are TRBV5-4 and TRBJ2-3; 9 bases agree with TRBD1. Germline loops: CDR1 SGHNT, CDR2 YYREEE (reference sequence). V lost 5 bases to trimming and J lost 2 bases; unmatched junction nucleotides: 6. The CDR3 has 15 residues. CDR3: CASSTGTGLTDTQYF. For the CDR3, the DNA is TGTGCCAGCAGTACAGGGACAGGGCTCACAGATACGCAGTATTTT.

The V call is TRBV6-1, the J call TRBJ2-3; the match to TRBD2 covers 7 bases. Germline-derived CDR1 and CDR2 are MNHNS and SASEGT. This CDR3 has 14 amino acids. V dropped 6 bases and J dropped 3; count of bases not matched to a gene: 6. The CDR3 loop reads CASREEGGTDTQYF. In nucleotides, the CDR3 is TGTGCCAGCAGGGAGGAGGGAGGGACAGATACGCAGTATTTT.

This sequence joins TRBV7-9 and TRBJ1-1; D possibly corresponds to TRBD1 (5 bases). CDR3 length: 15 amino acids. The germline gives CDR1 SEHNR, CDR2 FQNEAQ (reference sequence). The V gene lost 1 base and the J gene lost 1 base, with 10 bases spanning the gap. The CDR3 DNA reads as TGTGCCAGCAGCTTAGGGCAGGGAGAGAACACTGAAGCTTTCTTT. Protein sequence: CASSLGQGENTEAFF.

The V and J genes are TRBV18 and TRBJ2-7; 9 nucleotides line up with TRBD1. CDR3 length equals 13 residues. CDR1 and CDR2 (germline): KGHSH, LQKENI. J was trimmed by 5 bases and V by 3 bases; bases with no gene match: 2. The chain's CDR3 is CASSPGTGNEQYF. Here the CDR3 DNA reads TGTGCCAGCTCACCCGGGACAGGGAACGAGCAGTACTTC.

CDR3 amino acids: CASSYSADYEQYF. CDR3 in DNA: TGTGCCAGCAGTTACTCGGCTGACTACGAGCAGTACTTC. The chain uses TRBV6-5 and TRBJ2-7, with D uncertain. Per germline, CDR1 MNHEY and CDR2 SVGAGI. This CDR3 contains 13 residues. The V end was cut by 0 bases, the J end by 3 bases, with 6 bases between.

The chain recombines TRBV7-9 with TRBJ1-1; no clear D. Germline V gene lookup returns CDR1 SEHNR and CDR2 FQNEAQ (reference sequence). The V and J ends lost 4 bases and 1 base respectively, with 10 bases between them. CDR3 length equals 14 residues. The CDR3 protein is CASSSGAPNTEAFF. Here the CDR3 DNA reads TGTGCCAGCAGCTCGGGTGCTCCGAACACTGAAGCTTTCTTT.

The count of this clone is one. V and J are TRBV5-1 and TRBJ2-7; no firm D call. The CDR3 contains 13 residues. The V gene's germline CDR1 is SGHRS and CDR2 YFSETQ. Between the trimmed V and J ends, which lost 1 base and 3 bases, there was a span of 8 bases. The CDR3 bases are TGCGCCAGCAGCTTGTCACAGAGCTACGAGCAGTACTTC. The encoded protein is CASSLSQSYEQYF.

The V call is TRBV7-2, the J call TRBJ2-3; 10 bases match TRBD2. The CDR3 contains 16 residues. Germline V gene lookup returns CDR1 SGHTA and CDR2 FQGNSA. J was trimmed by 3 bases and V by 5 bases; bases with no gene match: 8. CDR3 nucleotide sequence: TGTGCCAGCAGCGCCCGTAGCGGGGGGACTACAGATACGCAGTATTTT. This encodes CASSARSGGTTDTQYF.

V usage is TRBV7-8 and J usage is TRBJ2-5; 11 nucleotides align to TRBD1. There are 15 residues in the CDR3. The germline V gene encodes CDR1 SGHVS and CDR2 FQNEAQ. J was trimmed by 5 bases and V by 4 bases; bases with no gene match: 6. The CDR3 region has the DNA TGTGCCAGCAGCTACGGACAGGGGGCCATCGAGACCCAGTACTTC. Its translation is CASSYGQGAIETQYF.

V and J are TRBV5-6 and TRBJ2-7; D is possibly TRBD1 (6 bases). This CDR3 is built from 12 residues. The ends were cut back, 4 bases at V and 3 bases at J, with 8 bases in the middle. The germline gives CDR1 SGHDT, CDR2 YYEEEE. The CDR3 nucleotides are TGTGCCAGCAGCATACAGGGCTACGAGCAGTACTTC. It specifies CASSIQGYEQYF.

This clone was seen a single time. The chain employs TRBV27 and TRBJ2-1, with D perhaps TRBD2 (5 bases). Trimming stripped 1 base from V and 9 bases from J, with 16 bases between. CDR1 and CDR2 from the germline V gene are MNHEY and SMNVEV (reference sequence). This CDR3 has 15 amino acids. CDR3 bases: TGTGCCAGCAGTTTATTTTTGGGGAGTCCGGGTGAGCAGTTCTTC. The encoded protein is CASSLFLGSPGEQFF.